Listed here are 21 T cell receptor beta chains from one sample, sequenced in a study of shared clonotypes between healthy human individuals. The protocol was immunoSEQ multiplex PCR, while the TCRdb copy is restricted to in-frame clones and leaves out a portion. This table has approximately 700,000 clones, more than 70% appearing once. Sequencing was performed on memory CD4+ T cells sorted from blood. Described subset: CD45RA-negative fraction. Every receptor here comes from a woman in her twenties or thirties in good health.

J is TRBJ2-1 and V is TRBV11-2, with D maybe TRBD2 (6 bases). Between the trimmed V and J ends, which lost 5 bases and 5 bases, there was a span of 22 bases. Germline CDR1 reads SGHAT; CDR2 reads FQNNGV. The CDR3 is made up of 17 amino acids. CDR3 DNA sequence: TGTGCCAGCAGCCCGTACGGAGGGCAGAATGGGCACAATGAGCAGTTCTTC. Protein sequence: CASSPYGGQNGHNEQFF.

The V call is TRBV5-5, the J call TRBJ2-4, with no clear D. The V gene lost 1 base and the J gene lost 6 bases, with 14 bases spanning the gap. The CDR3 is 15 residues long. CDR1 SGHKS and CDR2 YYEKEE come from the germline V gene (reference sequence). The DNA of the CDR3 is TGTGCCAGCAGCTTGAGGGTGGATGGAAGAAACATTCAGTACTTC. It codes for CASSLRVDGRNIQYF.

A few counts support this clone. The chain links TRBV7-7 to TRBJ2-5; D tentatively reads TRBD1 or TRBD2 (5 bases each). CDR1 is SSHAT and CDR2 is FNYEAQ in the germline V gene (reference sequence). This CDR3 spans 14 amino acids. V was cut by 5 bases and J by 5 bases, with 15 bases left in between. The CDR3 is CASSQTGTSETQYF. The CDR3, as DNA: TGTGCCAGCAGCCAAACCGGGACCTCCGAGACCCAGTACTTC.

V and J are TRBV30 and TRBJ1-5; no firm D call. The CDR3 sequence is 14 residues long. Between the trimmed V and J ends, which lost 4 bases and 3 bases, there was a span of 13 bases. CDR1 and CDR2 from the germline V gene are GTSNPN and SVGIG (reference sequence). CDR3 nucleotide sequence: TGTGCCTGGAATCCCCCGCTGACCAATCAGCCCCAGCATTTT. Protein: CAWNPPLTNQPQHF.

This rearrangement joins TRBV30 to TRBJ1-2, with D unclear. Germline V CDR1 and CDR2: GTSNPN, SVGIG (reference sequence). The CDR3 has 15 residues. Trimming stripped 2 bases from V and 2 bases from J, with 15 bases between. The CDR3 DNA sequence: TGTGCCTGGAGTCCGCGAGGAGAAGGGAACTATGGCTACACCTTC. Its translation is CAWSPRGEGNYGYTF.

This clone occurred many times. The chain uses TRBV28 and TRBJ1-1, with D maybe TRBD1 (5 bases). Trimming pared 3 bases from V and 0 bases from J, leaving 20 bases between. The CDR3 is 18 amino acids. The germline gives CDR1 MDHEN, CDR2 SYDVKM. The CDR3 DNA sequence: TGTGCCAGCAGTTTTTCGAGGAGGGGTCCTAACGTGAACACTGAAGCTTTCTTT. The encoded protein is CASSFSRRGPNVNTEAFF.

This rearrangement joins TRBV28 to TRBJ2-6, with D possibly TRBD1 on 5 matching bases. The length of the CDR3 is 17 residues. CDR1 is MDHEN and CDR2 is SYDVKM in the germline V gene. V lost 5 bases and J 1 base, leaving 15 bases between the germline ends. The CDR3 reads CASSTNPSGSGANVLTF. CDR3 coding DNA: TGTGCCAGCAGTACCAACCCATCAGGGTCTGGGGCCAACGTCCTGACTTTC.

There are a few counts of this clone. V is TRBV20-1 and J is TRBJ1-2; the D gene is possibly TRBD1 (6 bases). Trimming shortened V by 5 bases and J by 7 bases, and 11 bases separated the two germline ends. Germline V lookup: CDR1 DFQATT, CDR2 SNEGSKA (reference sequence). The CDR3 has 11 amino acids. In DNA form, the CDR3 reads TGCAGTGCTGGAGGGGGTACTGGCTACACCTTC. This gives the protein CSAGGGTGYTF.

The V call is TRBV28, the J call TRBJ2-6; no clear D. V lost 5 bases and J lost 0, with 5 bases in between. The CDR3 is 14 residues long. The germline gives CDR1 MDHEN, CDR2 SYDVKM. Here the CDR3 reads CASSLPSGANVLTF. For the CDR3, the DNA is TGTGCCAGCAGTCTTCCCTCTGGGGCCAACGTCCTGACTTTC. The whole variable domain, remainder taken from reference TRBV28 and TRBJ2-6, is DVKVTQSSRYLVKRTGEKVFLECVQDMDHENMFWYRQDPGLGLRLIYFSYDVKMKEKGDIPEGYSVSREKKERFSLILESASTNQTSMYLCASSLPSGANVLTFGAGSRLTVL.

A single count supports this clone. This chain connects TRBV2 to TRBJ2-2; TRBD1 is a possible D gene (6 bases). The V and J ends lost 7 bases and 6 bases respectively, with 12 bases between them. In germline, CDR1 is SNHLY, CDR2 FYNNEI. The CDR3 spans 13 residues. DNA for the CDR3: TGTGCCAGCAATCCACAGGGACCCGGGGAGCTGTTTTTT. As protein: CASNPQGPGELFF.

The gene calls are TRBV19 and TRBJ1-2; TRBD1 matches at 11 bases. V lost 9 bases to trimming and J lost 8 bases; unmatched junction nucleotides: 14. Per germline, CDR1 LNHDA and CDR2 SQIVND (reference sequence). The CDR3 sequence is 15 residues long. CDR3 sequence reads: CASTRRTGGALGYTF. CDR3 DNA sequence: TGTGCCAGCACCAGACGGACAGGGGGCGCGTTGGGCTACACCTTC.

CDR3 sequence (DNA): TGTGCCAGCAGACGTGGACTAGCGGGGGGCTACAATGAGCAGTTCTTC. It encodes CASRRGLAGGYNEQFF. The rearrangement links TRBV2 to TRBJ2-1; 14 nucleotides align to TRBD2. Germline CDR1 SNHLY, CDR2 FYNNEI. The CDR3 covers 16 residues. Trimming at V came to 6 bases and at J to 3 bases, leaving 4 bases not matched to a gene.

The chain is built from TRBV6-5 and TRBJ2-7, with unresolved D. CDR1 is MNHEY, CDR2 SVGAGI, per germline. V lost 7 bases and J 4 bases, leaving 17 bases between the germline ends. The CDR3 sequence is 14 residues long. The CDR3 region has the DNA TGTGCCAGCACACCAACCAATAATGTATACGAGCAGTACTTC. Translation gives CASTPTNNVYEQYF.

The J gene is TRBJ2-4, the V gene TRBV28; a possible D gene is TRBD2 (5 bases). CDR3 length: 18 amino acids. In germline, CDR1 is MDHEN, CDR2 SYDVKM. V was cut by 6 bases and J by 0 bases, with 21 bases left in between. The CDR3 sequence: CASRVASRPQLAKNIQYF. The CDR3 bases are TGTGCCAGCAGAGTTGCTAGCCGTCCGCAACTAGCCAAAAACATTCAGTACTTC.

Details on this clone: A far more abundant clone sits one base away, making this likely a read error. The chain carries TRBV25-1 and TRBJ2-1, with D possibly being TRBD1 (5 bases). Trimming cost V 3 bases and J 5 bases, with 11 bases left between them. Germline lookup yields CDR1 MGHDK and CDR2 SYGVNS. There are 14 residues in the CDR3. The CDR3 reads CASSEGPRNNEQFF. CDR3 coding DNA: TGTGCCAGCAGTGAGGGGCCTAGAAACAATGAGCAGTTCTTC.

The gene calls are TRBV7-6 and TRBJ1-2; possible D gene TRBD1, 6 bases. The CDR3 runs to 13 residues. The V end lost 5 bases, the J end lost 4 bases, and 11 bases lay between the germline ends. CDR1 is SGHVS and CDR2 is FNYEAQ in the germline V gene. The chain's CDR3 is CASSQGQPYGYTF. DNA of the CDR3: TGTGCCAGCAGCCAGGGGCAGCCCTATGGCTACACCTTC.

V is TRBV10-3 and J is TRBJ2-3, with TRBD1 identical over 8 bases. Germline lookup yields CDR1 ENHRY and CDR2 SYGVKD. This CDR3 comprises 16 residues. The V segment lost 1 base and the J segment 4 bases; nucleotides outside the gene matches: 7. The CDR3, as DNA: TGTGCCATCAGTGAGTTTGAGGACAGGGTAGCAGATACGCAGTATTTT. Translating it yields CAISEFEDRVADTQYF.

The CDR3 is CASSLGRETQYF. CDR3 bases: TGCGCCAGCAGCTTGGGCAGAGAGACCCAGTACTTC. The chain carries TRBV5-1 and TRBJ2-5; D is ambiguous. The ends were cut back, 0 bases at V and 4 bases at J, with 4 bases in the middle. The CDR3 contains 12 residues. CDR1 is SGHRS, CDR2 YFSETQ, per germline.

V and J are TRBV29-1 and TRBJ1-2; D ambiguous. This CDR3 comprises 14 residues. From germline, CDR1 is SQVTM and CDR2 ANQGSEA. With 6 bases removed from V and 4 bases from J, the gap between germline ends came to 18 bases. Written as DNA, the CDR3 is TGCAGCGTCCTCCCCAGAGGCCCAGGCTATGGCTACACCTTC. Protein product: CSVLPRGPGYGYTF. Looking up the rest from reference TRBV29-1 and TRBJ1-2 gives the full variable domain: SAVISQKPSRDICQRGTSLTIQCQVDSQVTMMFWYRQQPGQSLTLIATANQGSEATYESGFVIDKFPISRPNLTFSTLTVSNMSPEDSSIYLCSVLPRGPGYGYTFGSGTRLTVV.

This clone has only a few counts. V usage is TRBV5-1 and J usage is TRBJ2-2; 7 bases are shared with TRBD2. The CDR3 extends over 16 amino acids. The junction had 6 bases not matched to a gene; V was cut back by 2 bases and J by 2 bases. CDR1 and CDR2 from the germline V gene are SGHRS and YFSETQ. The CDR3 region is CASSLTGTINTGELFF. For the CDR3, the DNA is TGCGCCAGCAGCTTAACCGGGACTATAAACACCGGGGAGCTGTTTTTT.

This clone occurred once. The chain combines TRBV15 with TRBJ2-7; D ambiguous. CDR1 and CDR2 from the germline V gene are LNHNV and YYDKDF (reference sequence). This CDR3 spans 17 amino acids. The V gene lost 0 bases and the J gene lost 7 bases, with 22 bases spanning the gap. The CDR3 region has the DNA TGTGCCACCAGCAGAGATAGGTTGGAGCCTTGGGTCCGGGAGCAGTACTTC. Its protein is CATSRDRLEPWVREQYF.